The source of this T cell receptor (beta chain) is a study of OX40 agonist ivuxolimab in advanced cancers. Study-level information: Three partial responders included one hepatocellular carcinoma patient and two cutaneous melanoma patients.

A remark on this clone: Its matching antigen is unknown.

CDR1 SGHAT and CDR2 FQDESV come from the germline V gene (reference sequence). Trimming shortened V by 1 base and J by 4 bases, and 5 bases separated the two germline ends. CDR3 length: 13 amino acids. Assay used: immunoSEQ multiplex PCR; TCRdb lists only in-frame clones, some missing. The repertoire holds around 51,000 clones, with about 87% as singletons. The study's findings and limits: On average, a greater number of expanded clones characterised CD8+ T cells relative to CD4+.

The material was CD4+ or CD8+ T cells sorted from blood, obtained in a trial of the OX40 agonist ivuxolimab. The chain couples TRBV11-1 to TRBJ2-1, with D unresolved. The clonotype comes from an adult with an advanced solid tumor such as melanoma, head and neck, liver or kidney cancer. CDR3 loop: CASSLVSYNEQFF. The CDR3 DNA reads as TGTGCCAGCAGCTTAGTCAGTTACAATGAGCAGTTCTTC. The full variable domain, with the rest looked up from reference TRBV11-1 and TRBJ2-1, is EAEVAQSPRYKITEKSQAVAFWCDPISGHATLYWYRQILGQGPELLVQFQDESVVDDSQLPKDRFSAERLKGVDSTLKIQPAELGDSAMYLCASSLVSYNEQFFGPGTRLTVL.